A selection of T cell receptor beta chains follows, all from one sample in a study of naive and memory T cell subsets. MiXCR was run by TCRdb on the UMI-ligation and nested PCR reads, yielding one entry per CDR3 protein. The table lists about 4,200 distinct CDR3 sequences, roughly 5% of them singletons. The sample was effector memory CD8+ T cells from blood. The source is a human donor in good health. CDR3s include the opening cysteine and the closing phenylalanine or tryptophan. A D gene is named only where the DNA matches it firmly. Part of the rows lack a size; the others show once, few, many or a class for expanded clones.

>TRBV29-1|TRBJ2-1|.|.
CSVQYRDYNEQFF
TGCAGCGTTCAATACAGGGACTACAATGAGCAGTTCTTC
>TRBV28|TRBJ2-3|medium-sized|TRBD2
CASSSRLAGAYGFGDTQYF
TGTGCCAGCAGTTCCCGACTAGCGGGAGCCTATGGTTTCGGAGATACGCAGTATTTT
>TRBV6-4|TRBJ1-1|many|.
CASSESGSNTEAFF
TGTGCCAGCAGTGAATCAGGGTCGAACACTGAAGCTTTCTTT
>TRBV10-3|TRBJ2-1|medium-sized|TRBD2
CAISEMGRDYNEQFF
TGTGCCATCAGTGAGATGGGGAGGGACTACAATGAGCAGTTCTTC
>TRBV18|TRBJ2-3|many|.
CASSPWDGGTDTQYF
TGTGCCAGCTCACCATGGGACGGGGGCACAGATACGCAGTATTTT
>TRBV29-1|TRBJ1-1|many|.
CSVEDRQQWGMNTEAFF
TGCAGCGTTGAAGATCGGCAACAGTGGGGAATGAACACTGAAGCTTTCTTT
>TRBV7-9|TRBJ2-3|many|.
CASTGTTDTQYF
TGTGCCAGCACCGGGACCACAGATACGCAGTATTTT
>TRBV7-9|TRBJ1-1|many|TRBD1
CASSLEGGWSTEAFF
TGTGCCAGCAGCTTAGAAGGGGGCTGGAGCACTGAAGCTTTCTTT
>TRBV2|TRBJ2-7|many|TRBD2
CASSGTSRSPGYEQYF
TGTGCCAGCAGTGGGACTAGCAGAAGCCCGGGCTACGAGCAGTACTTC
>TRBV5-4|TRBJ2-3|medium-sized|.
CASRHDYSTDTQYF
TGTGCCAGCAGACACGATTATAGCACAGATACGCAGTATTTT
>TRBV25-1|TRBJ2-7|many|.
CASMDVGSYEQYF
TGTGCCAGCATGGACGTAGGTTCCTACGAGCAGTACTTC
>TRBV14|TRBJ2-7|many|TRBD1
CASSQVIGQGRGTSYEQYF
TGTGCCAGCAGCCAAGTGATCGGACAGGGGAGAGGGACCTCCTACGAGCAGTACTTC
>TRBV7-9|TRBJ2-1|.|TRBD1
CASSLGGGQGKFF
TGTGCCAGCAGCTTAGGGGGAGGACAGGGGAAGTTCTTC
>TRBV18|TRBJ2-5|many|.
CASTGPLGKQETQYF
TGTGCCAGCACGGGACCATTGGGGAAACAAGAGACCCAGTACTTC
>TRBV27|TRBJ1-1|medium-sized|.
CASSLSWNTEAFF
TGTGCCAGCAGTTTGTCGTGGAACACTGAAGCTTTCTTT
>TRBV7-2|TRBJ2-1|few|TRBD2
CASSLASLAGALEQFF
TGTGCCAGCAGCTTAGCGAGCCTAGCGGGAGCCCTCGAGCAGTTCTTC
>TRBV20-1|TRBJ2-1|few|.
CSAGRLEGVYNEQFF
TGCAGTGCTGGCCGTCTAGAGGGAGTCTACAATGAGCAGTTCTTC
>TRBV12-3/TRBV12-4|TRBJ1-2|.|TRBD1
CASSRGGGHYSYTF
TGTGCCAGCAGCAGGGGGGGGGGACACTATAGCTACACCTTC
>TRBV4-2|TRBJ2-1|few|TRBD2
CASSLLTSGYYNEQFF
TGTGCCAGCAGCCTCCTAACTAGCGGGTACTACAATGAGCAGTTCTTC
>TRBV30|TRBJ2-3|medium-sized|TRBD2
CAWSGLAGPDTQYF
TGTGCCTGGAGTGGACTAGCGGGACCAGATACGCAGTATTTT